A selection of T cell receptor beta chains follows, all from one sample in a study of Tregs in tolerant kidney transplant recipients. The repertoire was sequenced with immunoSEQ multiplex PCR; TCRdb's copy has only in-frame clones and lacks some. In the table there are approximately 47,000 clones, about 92% of which are singletons. The sample in question was CD8+ T cells from blood (PBMCs), obtained 12 months after the transplant. All receptors come from a human patient who received a combined kidney and bone marrow transplant. Some of the T cells might come from the graft donor. CDR3s include the opening cysteine and the closing phenylalanine or tryptophan. A D gene is named only where the DNA matches it firmly. Only part of the rows carry a size: once, few, many, or a class if the clone is expanded.

v_call	clone_size	j_call	d_call	cdr3_aa	cdr3_nt
TRBV2	.	TRBJ2-1	TRBD1	CASSEPGQSSYNEQFF	TGTGCCAGCAGTGAACCGGGACAGTCCTCCTACAATGAGCAGTTCTTC
TRBV7-9	.	TRBJ2-7	TRBD1	CASIETGTGGDEQYF	TGTGCCAGCATCGAAACCGGGACAGGGGGTGACGAGCAGTACTTC
TRBV6-4	.	TRBJ2-1	.	CASSDSPGLNEQFF	TGTGCCAGCAGTGATTCCCCGGGGTTGAATGAGCAGTTCTTC
TRBV4-2	.	TRBJ2-2	.	CASSRGLDTGELFF	TGTGCCAGCAGCCGTGGACTTGACACCGGGGAGCTGTTTTTT
TRBV13	.	TRBJ2-7	TRBD1	CASSTRQGAYEQYF	TGTGCCAGCAGCACGAGACAGGGGGCCTACGAGCAGTACTTC
TRBV7-9	.	TRBJ2-1	TRBD2	CASAGGGRYNEQFF	TGTGCCAGCGCGGGGGGGGGAAGGTACAATGAGCAGTTCTTC
TRBV7-2	.	TRBJ2-5	TRBD2	CASSRLLAGVWETQYF	TGTGCCAGCAGCCGCCTTCTAGCGGGAGTTTGGGAGACCCAGTACTTC
TRBV2	.	TRBJ2-7	.	CASRTPGQNYEQYF	TGTGCCAGCAGAACTCCGGGACAAAACTACGAGCAGTACTTC
TRBV28	.	TRBJ2-3	TRBD1	CASSSAGTGIDTQYF	TGTGCCAGCAGCTCCGCCGGGACAGGGATAGATACGCAGTATTTT
TRBV11-3	once	TRBJ1-1	.	CASSSGLAQRVTEAFF	TGTGCCAGCAGCTCAGGGCTGGCACAGCGGGTCACTGAAGCTTTCTTT
TRBV7-2	.	TRBJ1-5	.	CASSETLGGNQPQHF	TGTGCCAGCAGCGAAACCCTCGGGGGCAATCAGCCCCAGCATTTT
TRBV10-1	.	TRBJ1-6	TRBD1	CASIRYRGSSYNSPLHF	TGCGCCAGCATACGATACAGGGGGAGCTCCTATAATTCACCCCTCCACTTT
TRBV5-4	.	TRBJ2-1	TRBD2	CASAGGRGAVNEQFF	TGTGCCAGCGCTGGGGGGCGGGGGGCAGTCAATGAGCAGTTCTTC
TRBV27	once	TRBJ2-7	.	CASSPSIGVEFYEQYF	TGTGCCAGCAGTCCGTCTATCGGGGTGGAATTTTACGAGCAGTACTTC
TRBV7-2	.	TRBJ2-1	TRBD2	CASSPSWRGGNEQFF	TGTGCCAGCAGCCCCTCCTGGCGGGGGGGAAATGAGCAGTTCTTC
TRBV11-3	.	TRBJ2-3	.	CASSPQTGYTQYF	TGTGCCAGCAGCCCCCAGACAGGTTATACGCAGTATTTT
TRBV10-1	few	TRBJ1-4	.	CASVGGACNEKLFF	TGCGCCAGCGTAGGTGGGGCCTGCAATGAAAAACTGTTTTTT
TRBV5-1	.	TRBJ2-7	TRBD1	CASSLGGQGFYEQYF	TGCGCCAGCAGCTTGGGGGGACAGGGTTTCTACGAGCAGTACTTC
TRBV27	.	TRBJ2-1	TRBD2	CASSAGLAGWNEQFF	TGTGCCAGCAGCGCGGGACTAGCGGGATGGAATGAGCAGTTCTTC
TRBV5-1	.	TRBJ2-3	TRBD2	CASSLNRGSYTDTQYF	TGCGCCAGCAGCTTGAATCGCGGGAGTTACACAGATACGCAGTATTTT
TRBV11-2	.	TRBJ2-1	.	CASSLAPRDNEQFF	TGTGCCAGCAGCTTAGCCCCCCGCGACAATGAGCAGTTCTTC
TRBV9	.	TRBJ2-1	TRBD2	CASSARLAGANNEQFF	TGTGCCAGCAGCGCCAGACTAGCGGGCGCTAACAATGAGCAGTTCTTC
TRBV28	.	TRBJ1-6	TRBD1	CASNGQGSSPLHF	TGTGCCAGCAATGGACAGGGGAGCTCCCCCCTCCACTTT
TRBV7-6	.	TRBJ2-3	TRBD2	CASSWTSGRIDTQYF	TGTGCCAGCAGCTGGACTAGCGGGAGAATAGATACGCAGTATTTT
TRBV28	.	TRBJ2-7	.	CASSLGRTYEQYF	TGTGCCAGCAGTTTAGGCAGGACCTACGAGCAGTACTTC
TRBV11-3	once	TRBJ2-7	.	CASSTRTTPYEQYF	TGTGCCAGCAGCACACGGACTACTCCCTACGAGCAGTACTTC